The 14 T cell receptor beta chains in this list originate from one sample, sequenced in a study of T-cell memory formation after mild COVID-19. Via MiXCR, TCRdb re-called the 5' RACE reads, giving one row per CDR3 protein. The repertoire holds around 340,000 distinct CDR3 sequences, with 10% to 15% as singletons. The sample consisted of PBMCs or a T cell subset sorted from them (not recorded which). The receptors come from a man between 18 and 29 years old who had mild COVID-19 (a few samples of this study predate the infection). Cell type and time point are not known.

This clonotype has a handful of counts. The chain carries TRBV20-1 and TRBJ1-2; D remains ambiguous. From germline, CDR1 is DFQATT and CDR2 SNEGSKA (reference sequence). The CDR3 spans 14 residues. Trimming took off 6 bases at V and 0 bases at J, with 14 bases between the two ends. This CDR3 is CSASTQLANYGYTF. CDR3 DNA sequence: TGCAGTGCCTCGACACAGTTAGCTAACTATGGCTACACCTTC.

A few counts support this clonotype. V and J are TRBV6-5 and TRBJ1-5; TRBD1 might be the D (5 bases). Germline V gene data show CDR1 as MNHEY and CDR2 as SVGAGI. CDR3 length equals 14 residues. The germline V and J ends were trimmed by 6 bases and 3 bases, with 12 bases remaining between them. DNA for the CDR3: TGTGCCAGCAGACCGGCGGGGGTCAATCAGCCCCAGCATTTT. It translates to CASRPAGVNQPQHF.

The CDR3 region has the DNA TGTGCCACCCGCAGGAGAGGGTGTTATGGCTACACCTTC. Its translation is CATRRRGCYGYTF. V gene TRBV24-1 combines with J gene TRBJ1-2; no firm D call. The germline V gene has CDR1 KGHDR and CDR2 SFDVKD. V gave up 9 bases and J gave up 5 bases, with 15 bases separating them. There are 13 residues in the CDR3.

The gene calls are TRBV6-5 and TRBJ1-6; D gene unclear. CDR1 MNHEY and CDR2 SVGAGI come from the germline V gene. V lost 4 bases to trimming and J lost 5 bases, with 12 bases between them. This CDR3 is built from 15 residues. CDR3 bases: TGTGCCAGCAGTTCCACGGCAAGCCATAATTCACCCCTCCACTTT. Its protein is CASSSTASHNSPLHF.

This clonotype was seen at least ten times. This chain connects TRBV4-1 to TRBJ2-1; 12 nucleotides agree with TRBD2. The CDR3 loop spans 18 amino acids. V was clipped by 1 base and J by 3 bases; unmatched bases: 7. Germline CDR1 reads MGHRA; CDR2 reads YSYEKL. DNA of the CDR3: TGCGCCAGCAGCCAAGTGGGTACTAGCGGGGGGATCTACAATGAGCAGTTCTTC. This gives the protein CASSQVGTSGGIYNEQFF.

Many counts were recorded for this clonotype. The V gene is TRBV7-9, the J gene TRBJ1-4; TRBD1 agrees at 7 bases. This CDR3 spans 15 amino acids. Germline CDR1 reads SEHNR; CDR2 reads FQNEAQ (reference sequence). The V segment lost 4 bases and the J segment 4 bases; nucleotides outside the gene matches: 6. In DNA form, the CDR3 reads TGTGCCAGCAGCTATTGGACAGGCGATAATGAAAAACTGTTTTTT. Protein sequence: CASSYWTGDNEKLFF.

This rearrangement joins TRBV4-1 to TRBJ2-3; D not resolved. The CDR3 consists of 15 residues. V lost 0 bases, J lost 6 bases, and 13 bases lay in between. Germline V gene sequence: CDR1 MGHRA, CDR2 YSYEKL. In DNA form, the CDR3 reads TGCGCCAGCAGCCAAGAGAACGGGCCTGGGGATACGCAGTATTTT. Translation gives CASSQENGPGDTQYF.

This clonotype was seen a handful of times. The chain couples TRBV6-2 or TRBV6-3 to TRBJ1-1, with D uncertain. V lost 4 bases and J 7 bases, leaving 7 bases between the germline ends. The V gene's germline CDR1 is MNHEY and CDR2 SVGEGT. The CDR3 extends over 11 amino acids. This CDR3 is CASSLWIEAFF. In nucleotides, the CDR3 is TGTGCCAGCAGTTTGTGGATTGAAGCTTTCTTT.

The rearrangement uses TRBV5-1 and TRBJ2-6; 8 nucleotides line up with TRBD1. Germline V gene data show CDR1 as SGHRS and CDR2 as YFSETQ. The CDR3 has 16 amino acids. V gave up 5 bases and J gave up 3 bases; unmatched junction bases: 7. CDR3 loop: CASSRQGASGANVLTF. The CDR3 nucleotides read TGCGCCAGCAGTCGGCAGGGGGCTAGTGGGGCCAACGTCCTGACTTTC.

This clonotype was seen only a few times. This chain uses TRBV29-1 with TRBJ2-7, with D maybe TRBD1 (5 bases). Germline lookup yields CDR1 SQVTM and CDR2 ANQGSEA. Trimming removed 6 bases from V and 2 bases from J, with 17 bases in between. The CDR3 spans 14 residues. CDR3 protein: CSVVSSTATYEQYF. In DNA form, the CDR3 reads TGCAGCGTCGTAAGCTCGACAGCTACCTACGAGCAGTACTTC.

A few counts support this clonotype. The chain joins TRBV6-2 or TRBV6-3 to TRBJ1-5, with D possibly matching TRBD1 (6 bases). Germline CDR1 is MNHEY and CDR2 is SVGEGT. Between the trimmed V and J ends, which lost 5 bases and 6 bases, there was a span of 11 bases. The CDR3 spans 13 residues. Here the CDR3 reads CASSRTGLQPQHF. The CDR3 DNA sequence: TGTGCCAGCAGTCGAACAGGGCTTCAGCCCCAGCATTTT.

This clonotype has a count of ten or more. The CDR3 is CASSQEQSSYNEQFF. For the CDR3, the DNA is TGCGCCAGCAGCCAAGAACAGAGCTCCTACAATGAGCAGTTCTTC. This sequence joins TRBV4-3 and TRBJ2-1; D is ambiguous. V was pared by 0 bases and J by 0 bases, with 6 bases between. CDR3 length: 15 residues. Germline CDR1 and CDR2: LGHNA and YSLEER.

This clonotype came up a few times. The CDR3 loop is CSVTGVGAKNIQYF. Here the CDR3 DNA reads TGCAGCGTTACGGGAGTGGGGGCCAAAAACATTCAGTACTTC. The V and J genes are TRBV29-1 and TRBJ2-4, with TRBD2 as a possible D gene (6 bases). The V end lost 5 bases, the J end lost 1 base, and 12 bases lay between the germline ends. The CDR3 is 14 amino acids. Looked up from germline, CDR1 is SQVTM and CDR2 is ANQGSEA.

Only a few counts were recorded for this clonotype. This chain links TRBV7-9 with TRBJ2-1; D gene unclear. The V end was cut by 0 bases, the J end by 5 bases, with 14 bases between. Looked up from germline, CDR1 is SEHNR and CDR2 is FQNEAQ (reference sequence). This CDR3 spans 16 amino acids. The CDR3 region has the DNA TGTGCCAGCAGCTTAGCGTTCGAGGTTTTTGACAATGAGCAGTTCTTC. It yields the protein CASSLAFEVFDNEQFF.